The 14 T cell receptor beta chains listed next were all sequenced from one sample in a study of blood T cell repertoires in COVID-19. Assay: immunoSEQ multiplex PCR; the TCRdb copy retains only in-frame clones and omits some. This table has approximately 270,000 clones, 86% appearing once. Material: peripheral blood. These receptors all stem from a man aged 40-50 years with active or convalescent COVID-19.

V gene TRBV5-1 combines with J gene TRBJ2-1; 13 nucleotides agree with TRBD2. Germline V gene data show CDR1 as SGHRS and CDR2 as YFSETQ. This CDR3 is 16 amino acids long. V was clipped by 2 bases and J by 5 bases; unmatched bases: 4. In nucleotides, the CDR3 is TGCGCCAGCAGCTTTGGAGGGACTAGCGGGAACAATGAGCAGTTCTTC. It translates to CASSFGGTSGNNEQFF.

The rearrangement uses TRBV3-1 (or the pseudogene TRBV3-2) and TRBJ2-2, with 10 bases matching TRBD2. The V segment lost 3 bases and the J segment 6 bases; nucleotides outside the gene matches: 4. Germline loops: CDR1 LGHDT, CDR2 YNNKEL (reference sequence). The CDR3 length is 15 residues. CDR3 in amino acids: CASSHSGGSAGELFF. The CDR3 region has the DNA TGTGCCAGCAGCCATAGCGGGGGGAGCGCCGGGGAGCTGTTTTTT.

The chain combines TRBV10-1 with TRBJ2-2; the match to TRBD2 covers 11 bases. V was clipped by 2 bases and J by 7 bases; unmatched bases: 9. There are 17 residues in the CDR3. The germline V gene encodes CDR1 WNHNN and CDR2 SYGVQD (reference sequence). The CDR3 DNA reads TGCGCCAGCAGTGAGAGGGGTAGCGGGAGGGACATCGGGGAGCTGTTTTTT. Amino acids: CASSERGSGRDIGELFF.

The chain has TRBV27 and TRBJ2-1; 7 nucleotides line up with TRBD1. Germline V gene data show CDR1 as MNHEY and CDR2 as SMNVEV (reference sequence). The CDR3 sequence is 14 residues long. V gave up 3 bases and J gave up 2 bases; unmatched junction bases: 1. The CDR3 sequence is CASSLTGPYNEQFF. The CDR3 nucleotides read TGTGCCAGCAGTTTGACAGGGCCCTACAATGAGCAGTTCTTC.

This clone was counted a single time. This sequence joins TRBV10-1 and TRBJ2-1; perhaps TRBD2 as D (7 bases). Germline values: CDR1 WNHNN, CDR2 SYGVQD (reference sequence). The length of the CDR3 is 14 residues. The V end lost 5 bases, the J end lost 9 bases, and 17 bases lay between the germline ends. The DNA of the CDR3 is TGCGCCAGCAGTAAGAGCCAGGGGAGGGCTGAGCAGTTCTTC. Its translation: CASSKSQGRAEQFF.

The chain has TRBV6-5 and TRBJ1-5; D gene unclear. From germline, CDR1 is MNHEY and CDR2 SVGAGI. This CDR3 is 13 amino acids long. Trimming pared 5 bases from V and 4 bases from J, leaving 9 bases between. CDR3 DNA: TGTGCCAGCAGTCCGGGTCCTAATCAGCCCCAGCATTTT. As protein: CASSPGPNQPQHF.

The chain is built from TRBV4-2 and TRBJ2-1; D is ambiguous. The CDR3 length is 18 residues. Germline values: CDR1 LGHNA, CDR2 YNFKEQ. V shed 1 base and J shed 0 bases, with 16 bases lying between them. The CDR3 nucleotides read TGTGCCAGCAGCCAAGCCCTAGTGGGTACCTTCTCCTACAATGAGCAGTTCTTC. Translation: CASSQALVGTFSYNEQFF.

The chain combines TRBV21-1 with TRBJ2-1; TRBD1 is taken as the D call from the table, unchecked against the DNA. TRBV21-1 is marked as a pseudogene. This CDR3 region has 18 residues. For the CDR3, the DNA is TGTGCCAGCAGCAAAAGGTGGGAAAGAGACAGGGTAGGAAATGAGCAGTTCTTC. Translation: CASSKRWERDRVGNEQFF.

The V and J genes are TRBV30 and TRBJ2-5, with 10 bases aligning to TRBD1. The CDR3 length is 13 residues. The V gene's germline CDR1 is GTSNPN and CDR2 SVGIG (reference sequence). The J segment lost 4 bases and the V segment lost 8 bases, leaving 7 bases of the junction unmatched. The CDR3 bases are TGTGCCCGGGACAGGGGAAAAGGAGAGACCCAGTACTTC. Its translation is CARDRGKGETQYF.

The gene calls are TRBV11-3 and TRBJ2-3; D remains unclear. CDR1 and CDR2 from the germline V gene are SGHNT and YENEEA. The CDR3 spans 15 residues. Deletions cut 3 bases from V and 2 bases from J, with 12 bases between. This CDR3 reads CASSFTRRSTDTQYF. The DNA for the CDR3 is TGTGCCAGCAGCTTTACAAGGCGGTCCACAGATACGCAGTATTTT.

The rearrangement uses TRBV19 and TRBJ2-6, with D possibly matching TRBD2 (7 bases). Germline CDR1 LNHDA, CDR2 SQIVND (reference sequence). Deletions cut 6 bases from V and 4 bases from J, with 13 bases between. This CDR3 contains 15 residues. CDR3 DNA sequence: TGTGCCAGTAGCAACCCGGGGGGCGGGGCCAACGTCCTGACTTTC. Protein sequence: CASSNPGGGANVLTF.

This sequence joins TRBV6-5 and TRBJ1-4; TRBD1 aligns across 8 bases. The CDR3 is 13 residues long. J gave up 7 bases and V 2 bases, and 0 bases lay outside the gene matches. Germline CDR1 reads MNHEY; CDR2 reads SVGAGI. CDR3 coding DNA: TGTGCCAGCAGTTACGGGACAGGTGAAAAACTGTTTTTT. This encodes CASSYGTGEKLFF.

V gene TRBV6-5 combines with J gene TRBJ1-5; D remains ambiguous. The length of the CDR3 is 15 residues. CDR1 MNHEY and CDR2 SVGAGI come from the germline V gene. Trimming left V 6 bases short and J 0 bases short, with 12 bases between. CDR3 sequence: CASSPPTDSNQPQHF. The CDR3 nucleotides are TGTGCCAGCAGCCCCCCTACAGATAGCAATCAGCCCCAGCATTTT.

Here the CDR3 reads CASSLDRVNEKLFF. CDR3 sequence (DNA): TGCGCCAGCAGCTTGGACAGGGTGAATGAAAAACTGTTTTTT. This chain connects TRBV5-1 to TRBJ1-4; maybe TRBD1 (6 bases). Trimming cost V 0 bases and J 5 bases, with 8 bases left between them. Germline-derived CDR1 and CDR2 are SGHRS and YFSETQ. The CDR3 has 14 residues.